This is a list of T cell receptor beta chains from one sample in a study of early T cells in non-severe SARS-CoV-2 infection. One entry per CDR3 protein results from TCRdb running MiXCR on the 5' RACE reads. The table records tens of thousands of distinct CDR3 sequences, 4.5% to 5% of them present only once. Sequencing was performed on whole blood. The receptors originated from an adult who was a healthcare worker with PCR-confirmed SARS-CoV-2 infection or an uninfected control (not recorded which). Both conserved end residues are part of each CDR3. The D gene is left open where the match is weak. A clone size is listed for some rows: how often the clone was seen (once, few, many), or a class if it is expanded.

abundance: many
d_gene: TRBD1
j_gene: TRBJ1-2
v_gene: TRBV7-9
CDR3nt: TGTGCCAGCAGCTTGGGACAGGGGGCTGGCGGCTACACCTTC
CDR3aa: CASSLGQGAGGYTF

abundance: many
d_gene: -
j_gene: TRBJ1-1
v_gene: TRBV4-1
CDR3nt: TGCGCCAGCAGCCAAGCATATCAGGAAGGGGGCACTGAAGCTTTCTTT
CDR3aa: CASSQAYQEGGTEAFF

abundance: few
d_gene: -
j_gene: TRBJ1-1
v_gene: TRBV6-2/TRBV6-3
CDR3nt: TGTGCCAGCCGAGATCCAGGACAGCCGAACACTGAAGCTTTCTTT
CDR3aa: CASRDPGQPNTEAFF

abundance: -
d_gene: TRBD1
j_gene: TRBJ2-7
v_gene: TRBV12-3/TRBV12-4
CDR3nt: TGTGCCAGCAGTTCCCGGGACAGGGCAATCTACGAGCAGTACTTC
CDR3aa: CASSSRDRAIYEQYF

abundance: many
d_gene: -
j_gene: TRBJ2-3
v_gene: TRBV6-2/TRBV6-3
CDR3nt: TGTGCCAGCAGTGAATTAGAGGGGACAGATACGCAGTATTTT
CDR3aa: CASSELEGTDTQYF

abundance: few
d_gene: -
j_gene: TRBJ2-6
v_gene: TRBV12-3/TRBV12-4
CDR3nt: TGTGCCAGCAGTCACTCTGGGGCCAACGTCCTGACTTTC
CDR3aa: CASSHSGANVLTF

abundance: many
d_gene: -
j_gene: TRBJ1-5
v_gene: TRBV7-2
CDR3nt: TGTGCCAGCAGTCGGATCCAGGGACAGCCCCAGCATTTT
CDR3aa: CASSRIQGQPQHF

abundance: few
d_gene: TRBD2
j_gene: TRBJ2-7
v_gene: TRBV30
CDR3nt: TGTGCCTGGAGTCGGGGGGGATCCTACGAGCAGTACTTC
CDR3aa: CAWSRGGSYEQYF

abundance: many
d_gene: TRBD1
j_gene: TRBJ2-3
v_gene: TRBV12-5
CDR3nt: TGTGCTAGTGGGCAACAGGGGCTGCACTCCCCCACAGATACGCAGTATTTT
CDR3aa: CASGQQGLHSPTDTQYF

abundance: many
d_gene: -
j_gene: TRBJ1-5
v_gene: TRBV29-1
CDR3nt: TGCAGCGTTGCTGGACAGTACAATCAGCCCCAGCATTTT
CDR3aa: CSVAGQYNQPQHF

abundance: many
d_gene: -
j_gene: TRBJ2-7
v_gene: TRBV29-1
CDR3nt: TGCAGCGTTGCGGCAGGAGCCTACGAGCAGTACTTC
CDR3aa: CSVAAGAYEQYF

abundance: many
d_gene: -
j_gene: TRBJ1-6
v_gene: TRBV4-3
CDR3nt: TGCGCCAGCAGCCAGGATCTTTTTGCGGTTAATAATTCACCCCTCCACTTT
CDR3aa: CASSQDLFAVNNSPLHF

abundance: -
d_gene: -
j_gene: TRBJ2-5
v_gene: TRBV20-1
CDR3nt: TGCAGTGCTAGTCCCAGGCCTTACCAAGAGACCCAGTACTTC
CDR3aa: CSASPRPYQETQYF

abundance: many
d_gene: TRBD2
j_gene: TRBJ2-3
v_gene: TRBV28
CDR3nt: TGTGCCAGCAGTCTAGGACTAGCGGGGGGGCACCGCACAGATACGCAGTATTTT
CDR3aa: CASSLGLAGGHRTDTQYF

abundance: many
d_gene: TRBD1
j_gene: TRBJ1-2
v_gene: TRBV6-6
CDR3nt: TGTGCCAGCAGTTATGTTTCAGGACAGGGCATCGGCTACACCTTC
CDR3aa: CASSYVSGQGIGYTF

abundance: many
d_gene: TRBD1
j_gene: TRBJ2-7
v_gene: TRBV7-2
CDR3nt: TGTGCCAGCAGCGCGTCCCGGGACAGTTCCTACGAGCAGTACTTC
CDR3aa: CASSASRDSSYEQYF

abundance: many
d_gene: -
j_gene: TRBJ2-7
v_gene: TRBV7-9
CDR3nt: TGTGCCAGCAGCCTGCAGATCGGCGAGCAGTACTTC
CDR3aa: CASSLQIGEQYF

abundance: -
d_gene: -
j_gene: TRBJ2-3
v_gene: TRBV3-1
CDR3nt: TGTGCCAGCAGCCAAGGCCAGGGGGGCCGGATGAATACGCAGTATTTT
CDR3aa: CASSQGQGGRMNTQYF

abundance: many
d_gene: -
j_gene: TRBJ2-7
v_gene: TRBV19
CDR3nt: TGTGCCAGCTCAGGGGGGTGGTACGAGCAGTACTTC
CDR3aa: CASSGGWYEQYF

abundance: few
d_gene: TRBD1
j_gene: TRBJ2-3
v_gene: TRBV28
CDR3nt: TGTGCCAGCAGTGCAGGGGACAGCTTTAGCACAGATACGCAGTATTTT
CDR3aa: CASSAGDSFSTDTQYF

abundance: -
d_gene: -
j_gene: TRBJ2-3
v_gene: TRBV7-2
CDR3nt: TGTGCCAGCAGCTTAGCTTACCCTGGGGCAGATACGCAGTATTTT
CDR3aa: CASSLAYPGADTQYF

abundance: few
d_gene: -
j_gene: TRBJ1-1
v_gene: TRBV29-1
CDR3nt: TGCAGCGTTGGATGGGGTGAAGCTTTCTTT
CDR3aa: CSVGWGEAFF

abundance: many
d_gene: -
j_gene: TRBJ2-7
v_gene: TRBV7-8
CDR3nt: TGTGCCAGCAGCTTACTGATAGTCTACGAGCAGTACTTC
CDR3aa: CASSLLIVYEQYF

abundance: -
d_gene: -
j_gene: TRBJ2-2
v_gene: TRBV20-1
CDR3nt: TGCAGTGCTAGGCTGTCCGGGGAGCTGTTTTTT
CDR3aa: CSARLSGELFF

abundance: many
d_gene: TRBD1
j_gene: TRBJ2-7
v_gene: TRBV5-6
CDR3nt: TGTGCCAGCAGCTCTATTGGGACAGACTACGAGCAGTACTTC
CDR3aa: CASSSIGTDYEQYF

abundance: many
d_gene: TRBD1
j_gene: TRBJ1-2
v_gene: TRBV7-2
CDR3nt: TGTGCCAGCAGCCCCTGGAAAGGGGGCGGCTATGGCTACACCTTC
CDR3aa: CASSPWKGGGYGYTF

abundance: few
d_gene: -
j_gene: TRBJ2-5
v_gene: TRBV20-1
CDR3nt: TGCAGTGCTAGAGAATCCGCTAGCTGGGAGACCCAGTACTTC
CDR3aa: CSARESASWETQYF

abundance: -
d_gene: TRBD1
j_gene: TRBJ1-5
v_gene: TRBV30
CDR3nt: TGTGCCTGGAGTGCCGGGACAGGGAATCAGCCCCAGCATTTT
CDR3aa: CAWSAGTGNQPQHF

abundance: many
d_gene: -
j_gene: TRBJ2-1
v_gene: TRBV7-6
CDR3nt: TGTGCCAGCAGCTTAGCTTTAGAGCAGTTCTTC
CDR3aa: CASSLALEQFF

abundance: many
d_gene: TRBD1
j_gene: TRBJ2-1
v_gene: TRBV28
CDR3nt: TGTGCCAGCAGTTTCCCTCGGACAGGGGGCTACAATGAGCAGTTCTTC
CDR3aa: CASSFPRTGGYNEQFF

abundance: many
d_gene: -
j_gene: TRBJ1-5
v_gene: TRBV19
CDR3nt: TGTGCCAGTAGAGACCAGGGTGGTTTGCCCCAGCATTTT
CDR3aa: CASRDQGGLPQHF

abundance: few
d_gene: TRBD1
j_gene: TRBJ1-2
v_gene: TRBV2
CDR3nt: TGTGCCAGCATTCAGAACAGGGGAGACTATGGCTACACCTTC
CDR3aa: CASIQNRGDYGYTF

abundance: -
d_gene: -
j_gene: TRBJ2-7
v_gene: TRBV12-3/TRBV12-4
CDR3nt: TGTGCCAGCAACTCCATTGGTTCGTCGACACACTACTACGAGCAGTACTTC
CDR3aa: CASNSIGSSTHYYEQYF

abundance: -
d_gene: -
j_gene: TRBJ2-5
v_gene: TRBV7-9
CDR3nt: TGTGCCAGCAGCTTAGTCGGGCTAGCGGAGACCCAGTACTTC
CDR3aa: CASSLVGLAETQYF

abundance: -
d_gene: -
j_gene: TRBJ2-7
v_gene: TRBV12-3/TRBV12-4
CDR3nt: TGTGCCAGCAGTCAGATCACAGGGCTCGAGCAGTACTTC
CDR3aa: CASSQITGLEQYF

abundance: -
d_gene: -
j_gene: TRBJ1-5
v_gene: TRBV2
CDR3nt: TGTGCCAGCTCGTGGAGGGACAATCAGCCCCAGCATTTT
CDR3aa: CASSWRDNQPQHF

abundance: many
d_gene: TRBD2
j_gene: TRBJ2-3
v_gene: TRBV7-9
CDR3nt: TGTGCCAGCACCCCCGCGGGGGACACAGATACGCAGTATTTT
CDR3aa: CASTPAGDTDTQYF

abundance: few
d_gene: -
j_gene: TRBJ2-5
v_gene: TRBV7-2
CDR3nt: TGTGCCAGCAGCTTAGCGGGGGAGCCGACCCAGTACTTC
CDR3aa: CASSLAGEPTQYF

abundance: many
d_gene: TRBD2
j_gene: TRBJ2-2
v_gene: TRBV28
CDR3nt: TGTGCCAGCAGTTCTAGGGAGGGAGGCACCGGGGAGCTGTTTTTT
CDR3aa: CASSSREGGTGELFF

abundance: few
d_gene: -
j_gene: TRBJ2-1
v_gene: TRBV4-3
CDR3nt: TGCGCCAGCAGCCAAGGCTGGCAAAAACAGGGCAGGCGGCAGTTCTTC
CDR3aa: CASSQGWQKQGRRQFF

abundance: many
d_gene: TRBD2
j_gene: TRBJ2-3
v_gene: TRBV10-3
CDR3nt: TGTGCCATCAGAGGAGCGGGGGGCCCCACAGATACGCAGTATTTT
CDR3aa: CAIRGAGGPTDTQYF

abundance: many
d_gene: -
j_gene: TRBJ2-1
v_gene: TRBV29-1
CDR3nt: TGCAGCGTTGAAGGCCAGGTAGATGAGCAGTTCTTC
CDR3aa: CSVEGQVDEQFF

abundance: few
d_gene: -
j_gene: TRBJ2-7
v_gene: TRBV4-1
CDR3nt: TGCGCCAGCAGCCAAGGGGCTTACTACGAGCAGTACTTC
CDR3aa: CASSQGAYYEQYF

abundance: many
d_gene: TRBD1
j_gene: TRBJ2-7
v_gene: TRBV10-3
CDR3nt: TGTGCCATCAGTGAAGAACAGGGGGCGTACGAGCAGTACTTC
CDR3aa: CAISEEQGAYEQYF

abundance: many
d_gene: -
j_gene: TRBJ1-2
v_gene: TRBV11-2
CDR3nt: TGTGCCAGCAGCTTAGATCGGGGGCCGTCCCCCTATGGCTACACCTTC
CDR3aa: CASSLDRGPSPYGYTF

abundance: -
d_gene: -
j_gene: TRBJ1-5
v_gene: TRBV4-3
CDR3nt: TGCGCCAGCAGCCTAGCGCATCAGGCTTTAAATCAGCCCCAGCATTTT
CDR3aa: CASSLAHQALNQPQHF